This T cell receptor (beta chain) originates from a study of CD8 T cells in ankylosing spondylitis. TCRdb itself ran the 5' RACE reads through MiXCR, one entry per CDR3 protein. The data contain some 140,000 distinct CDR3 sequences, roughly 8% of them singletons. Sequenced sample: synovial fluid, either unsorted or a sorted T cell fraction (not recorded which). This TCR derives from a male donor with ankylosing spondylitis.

CDR3 region: CASSEGLAGIYEQYF. CDR3 nucleotides: TGTGCCAGCAGTGAGGGACTAGCTGGAATCTACGAGCAGTACTTC. J is TRBJ2-7 and V is TRBV12-3 or TRBV12-4, with 9 bases lining up with TRBD2. The J segment lost 3 bases and the V segment lost 5 bases, leaving 8 bases of the junction unmatched. This CDR3 spans 15 amino acids.